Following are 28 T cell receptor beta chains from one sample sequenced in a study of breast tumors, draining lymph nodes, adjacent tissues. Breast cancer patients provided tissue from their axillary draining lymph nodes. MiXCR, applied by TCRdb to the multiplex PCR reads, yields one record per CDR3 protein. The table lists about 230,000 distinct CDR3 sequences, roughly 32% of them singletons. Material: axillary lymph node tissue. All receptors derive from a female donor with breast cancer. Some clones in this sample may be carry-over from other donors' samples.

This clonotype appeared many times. The DNA of the CDR3 is TGTGCCAGTTCATATGAGAGTAGCGCTCAGTACTTC. It specifies CASSYESSAQYF. The chain employs TRBV10-3 and TRBJ2-4; possible D gene TRBD2, 5 bases. CDR3 length: 12 amino acids. V lost 10 bases and J 12 bases, leaving 19 bases between the germline ends. CDR1 is ENHRY and CDR2 is SYGVKD in the germline V gene.

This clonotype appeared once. The CDR3 DNA is TGTGCCAGCAGCTCCGGTTGGGGCAGAGGAGGGATGAACACCGGGGAGCTGTTTTTT. This sequence encodes CASSSGWGRGGMNTGELFF. The chain has TRBV7-9 and TRBJ2-2; a possible D gene is TRBD2 (6 bases). The CDR3 has 19 amino acids. Trimming removed 4 bases from V and 1 base from J, with 22 bases in between. Germline V gene sequence: CDR1 SEHNR, CDR2 FQNEAQ (reference sequence).

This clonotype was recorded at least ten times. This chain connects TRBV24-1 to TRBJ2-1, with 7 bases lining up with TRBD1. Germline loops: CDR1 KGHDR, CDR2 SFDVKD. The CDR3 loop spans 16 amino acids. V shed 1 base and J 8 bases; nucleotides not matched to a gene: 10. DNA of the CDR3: TGTGCCACCAGTGATTTTAGACAGGGTTCTTTCGATGAGCAGTTCTTC. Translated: CATSDFRQGSFDEQFF.

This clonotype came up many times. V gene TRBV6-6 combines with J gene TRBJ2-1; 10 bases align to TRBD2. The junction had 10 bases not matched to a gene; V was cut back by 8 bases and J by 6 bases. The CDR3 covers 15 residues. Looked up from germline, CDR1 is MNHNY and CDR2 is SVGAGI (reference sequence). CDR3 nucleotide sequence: TGTGCCAGCCTAATGGGGGCTAGCGGGAGCAATGAGCAGTTCTTC. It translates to CASLMGASGSNEQFF.

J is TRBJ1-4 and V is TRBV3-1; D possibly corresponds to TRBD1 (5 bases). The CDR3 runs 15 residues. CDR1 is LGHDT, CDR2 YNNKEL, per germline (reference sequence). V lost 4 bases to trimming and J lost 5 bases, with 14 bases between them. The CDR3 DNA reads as TGTGCCAGCAGCCCGAAGACAGCCCTGAATGAAAAACTGTTTTTT. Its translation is CASSPKTALNEKLFF.

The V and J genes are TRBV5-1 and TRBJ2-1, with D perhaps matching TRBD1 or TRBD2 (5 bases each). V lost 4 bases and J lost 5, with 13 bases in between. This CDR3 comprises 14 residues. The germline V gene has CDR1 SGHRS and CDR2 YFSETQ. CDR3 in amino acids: CASSMGVDDNEQFF. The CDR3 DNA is TGCGCCAGCAGCATGGGGGTTGACGACAATGAGCAGTTCTTC. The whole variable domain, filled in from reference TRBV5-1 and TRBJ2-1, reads KAGVTQTPRYLIKTRGQQVTLSCSPISGHRSVSWYQQTPGQGLQFLFEYFSETQRNKGNFPGRFSGRQFSNSRSEMNVSTLELGDSALYLCASSMGVDDNEQFFGPGTRLTVL.

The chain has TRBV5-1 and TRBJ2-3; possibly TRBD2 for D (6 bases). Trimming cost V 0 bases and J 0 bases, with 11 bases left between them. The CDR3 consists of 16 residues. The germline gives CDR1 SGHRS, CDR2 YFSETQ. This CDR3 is CASSLVGSWSTDTQYF. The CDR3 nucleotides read TGCGCCAGCAGCTTGGTCGGGAGTTGGAGCACAGATACGCAGTATTTT.

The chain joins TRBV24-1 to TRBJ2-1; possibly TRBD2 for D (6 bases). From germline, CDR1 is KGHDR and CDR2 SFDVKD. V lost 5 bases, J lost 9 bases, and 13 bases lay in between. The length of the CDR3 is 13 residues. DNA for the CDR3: TGTGCCACCAGTGCCTCCCCGGGGGTTGAGCAGTTCTTC. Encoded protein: CATSASPGVEQFF.

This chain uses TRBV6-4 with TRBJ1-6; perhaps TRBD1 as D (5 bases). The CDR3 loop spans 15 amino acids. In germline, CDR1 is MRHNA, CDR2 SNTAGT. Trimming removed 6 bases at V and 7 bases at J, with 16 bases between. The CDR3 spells CASSHGRGGNSPLHF. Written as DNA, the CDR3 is TGTGCCAGCAGCCACGGTCGGGGGGGGAATTCACCCCTCCACTTT.

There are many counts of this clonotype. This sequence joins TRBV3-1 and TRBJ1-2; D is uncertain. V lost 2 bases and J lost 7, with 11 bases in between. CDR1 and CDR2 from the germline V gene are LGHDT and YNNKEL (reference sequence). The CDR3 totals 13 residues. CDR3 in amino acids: CASSQIPGSGYTF. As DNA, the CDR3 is TGTGCCAGCAGCCAAATTCCAGGCAGTGGCTACACCTTC.

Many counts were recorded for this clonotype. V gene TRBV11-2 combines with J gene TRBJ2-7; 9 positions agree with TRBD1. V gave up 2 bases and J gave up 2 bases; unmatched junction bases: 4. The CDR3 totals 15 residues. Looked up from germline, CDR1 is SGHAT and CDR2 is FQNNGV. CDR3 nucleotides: TGTGCCAGCAGCTTATGGGGGACAGGGACCTACGAGCAGTACTTC. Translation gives CASSLWGTGTYEQYF.

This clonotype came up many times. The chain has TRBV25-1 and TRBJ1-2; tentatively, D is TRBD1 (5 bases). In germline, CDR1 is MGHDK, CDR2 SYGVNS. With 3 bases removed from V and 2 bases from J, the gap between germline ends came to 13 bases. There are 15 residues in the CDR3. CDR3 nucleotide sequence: TGTGCCAGCAGTGATACCGGGACTTACAACTATGGCTACACCTTC. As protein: CASSDTGTYNYGYTF.

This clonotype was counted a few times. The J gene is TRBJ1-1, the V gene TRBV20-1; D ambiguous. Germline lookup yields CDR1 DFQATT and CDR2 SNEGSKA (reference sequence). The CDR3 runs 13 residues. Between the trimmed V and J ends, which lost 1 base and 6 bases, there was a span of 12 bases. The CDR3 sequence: CSARAGSRPEAFF. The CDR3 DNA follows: TGCAGTGCTAGAGCGGGCAGCCGTCCTGAAGCTTTCTTT.

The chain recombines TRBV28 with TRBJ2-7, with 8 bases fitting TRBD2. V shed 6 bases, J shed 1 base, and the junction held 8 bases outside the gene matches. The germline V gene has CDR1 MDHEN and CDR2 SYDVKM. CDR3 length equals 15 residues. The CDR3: CASRTTSGLSYEQYF. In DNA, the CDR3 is TGTGCCAGCAGAACAACTAGCGGTCTTTCCTACGAGCAGTACTTC.

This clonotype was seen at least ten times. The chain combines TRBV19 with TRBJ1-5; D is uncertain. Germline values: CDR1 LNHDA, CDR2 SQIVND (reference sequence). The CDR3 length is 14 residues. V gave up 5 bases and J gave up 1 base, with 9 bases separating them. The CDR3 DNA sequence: TGTGCCAGTAGTTCGCAGTACAGCAATCAGCCCCAGCATTTT. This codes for CASSSQYSNQPQHF.

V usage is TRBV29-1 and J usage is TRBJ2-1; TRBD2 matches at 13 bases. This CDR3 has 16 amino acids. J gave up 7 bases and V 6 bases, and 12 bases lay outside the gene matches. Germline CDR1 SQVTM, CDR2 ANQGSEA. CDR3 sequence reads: CSVSEILAGGCNEQFF. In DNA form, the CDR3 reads TGCAGCGTCAGCGAGATACTAGCGGGAGGGTGTAATGAGCAGTTCTTC.

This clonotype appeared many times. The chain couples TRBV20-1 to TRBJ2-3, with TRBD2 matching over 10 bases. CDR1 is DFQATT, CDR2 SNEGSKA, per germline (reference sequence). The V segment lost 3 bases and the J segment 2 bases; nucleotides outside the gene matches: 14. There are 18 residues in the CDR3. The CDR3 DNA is TGCAGTGCTAGTCGTCCCGCCCGTAGCGGGAGGTACACAGATACGCAGTATTTT. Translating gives CSASRPARSGRYTDTQYF.

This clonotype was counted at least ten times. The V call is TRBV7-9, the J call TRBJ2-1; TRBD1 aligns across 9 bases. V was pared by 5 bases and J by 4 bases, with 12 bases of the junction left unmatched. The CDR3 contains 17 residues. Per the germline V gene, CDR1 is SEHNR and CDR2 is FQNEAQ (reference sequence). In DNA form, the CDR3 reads TGTGCCAGCAGCCTGGGACAGGGTGTCGCGGGGTACAATGAGCAGTTCTTC. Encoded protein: CASSLGQGVAGYNEQFF.

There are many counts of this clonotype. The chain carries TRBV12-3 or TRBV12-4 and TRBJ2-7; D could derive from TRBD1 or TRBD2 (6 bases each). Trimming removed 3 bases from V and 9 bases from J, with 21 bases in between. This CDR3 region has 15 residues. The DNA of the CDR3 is TGTGCCAGCAGTTTCGGGTTGGGGGGCGCGAGGGGGCAGTACTTC. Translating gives CASSFGLGGARGQYF.

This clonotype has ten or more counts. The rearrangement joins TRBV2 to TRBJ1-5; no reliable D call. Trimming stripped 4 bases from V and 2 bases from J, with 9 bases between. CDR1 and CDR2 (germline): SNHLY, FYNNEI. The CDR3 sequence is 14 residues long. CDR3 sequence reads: CASSGLGGNQPQHF. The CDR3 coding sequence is TGTGCCAGCAGTGGCCTTGGGGGCAATCAGCCCCAGCATTTT.

As DNA, the CDR3 is TGTGCCAGCAGTGAGGGGGACTCTGGAAACACCATATATTTT. Amino acid sequence: CASSEGDSGNTIYF. The chain joins TRBV25-1 to TRBJ1-3, with a possible D match to TRBD1 (5 bases). The CDR3 is 14 amino acids. The ends were cut back, 3 bases at V and 0 bases at J, with 6 bases in the middle. CDR1 MGHDK and CDR2 SYGVNS come from the germline V gene.

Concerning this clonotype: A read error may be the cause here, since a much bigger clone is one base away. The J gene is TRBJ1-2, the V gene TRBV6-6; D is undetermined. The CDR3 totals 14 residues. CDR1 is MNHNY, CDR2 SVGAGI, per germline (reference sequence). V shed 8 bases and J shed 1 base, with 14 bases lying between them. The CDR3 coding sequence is TGTGCCAGCCTACAAAAACAGAGTAACTATGGCTACACCTTC. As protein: CASLQKQSNYGYTF.

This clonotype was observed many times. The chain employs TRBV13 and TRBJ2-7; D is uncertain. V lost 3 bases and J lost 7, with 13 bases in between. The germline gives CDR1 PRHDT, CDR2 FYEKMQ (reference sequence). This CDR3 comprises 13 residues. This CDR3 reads CASSFLRYGEQYF. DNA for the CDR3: TGTGCCAGCAGCTTTCTTCGTTACGGGGAGCAGTACTTC.

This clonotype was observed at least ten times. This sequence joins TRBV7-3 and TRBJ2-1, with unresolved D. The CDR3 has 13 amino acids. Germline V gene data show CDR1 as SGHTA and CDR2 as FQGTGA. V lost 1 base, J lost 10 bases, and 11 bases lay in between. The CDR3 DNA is TGTGCCAGCAGCTTAAAGGCGTCATACGAGCAGTTCTTC. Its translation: CASSLKASYEQFF.

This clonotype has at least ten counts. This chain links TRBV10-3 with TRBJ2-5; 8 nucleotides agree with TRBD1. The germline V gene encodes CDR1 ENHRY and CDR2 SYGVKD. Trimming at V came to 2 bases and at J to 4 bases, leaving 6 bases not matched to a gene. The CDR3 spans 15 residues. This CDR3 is CAISEEGTGGETQYF. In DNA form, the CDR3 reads TGTGCCATCAGTGAGGAAGGGACAGGTGGAGAGACCCAGTACTTC.

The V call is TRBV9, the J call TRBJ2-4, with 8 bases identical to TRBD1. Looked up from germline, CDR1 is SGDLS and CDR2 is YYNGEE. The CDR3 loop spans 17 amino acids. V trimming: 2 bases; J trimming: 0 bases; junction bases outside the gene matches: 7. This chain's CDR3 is CASSVSTGTGAKNIQYF. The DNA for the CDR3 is TGTGCCAGCAGCGTTTCCACCGGGACAGGAGCCAAAAACATTCAGTACTTC.

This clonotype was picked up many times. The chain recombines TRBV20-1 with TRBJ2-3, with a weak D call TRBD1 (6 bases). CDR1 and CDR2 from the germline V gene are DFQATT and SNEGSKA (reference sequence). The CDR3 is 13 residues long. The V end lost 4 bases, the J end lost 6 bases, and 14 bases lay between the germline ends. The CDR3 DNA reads TGCAGTGCTACCCAAGTAAGGGGGGATACGCAGTATTTT. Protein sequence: CSATQVRGDTQYF.

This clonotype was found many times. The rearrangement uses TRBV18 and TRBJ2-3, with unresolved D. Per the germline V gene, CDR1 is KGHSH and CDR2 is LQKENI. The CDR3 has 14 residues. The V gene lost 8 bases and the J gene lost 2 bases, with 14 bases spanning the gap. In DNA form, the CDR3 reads TGTGCCAGCGCATCCCTTTCCCCCACAGATACGCAGTATTTT. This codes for CASASLSPTDTQYF.